This entry lists 5 T cell receptor beta chains sequenced from one sample in a study of blood T cell repertoires in COVID-19. Here immunoSEQ multiplex PCR was the method, and the copy in TCRdb shows in-frame clones only, minus some. The sample includes 180,000 or so clones, about 70% of them seen just once. Input material: peripheral blood. These TCRs come from a woman aged 45-65 years with active or convalescent COVID-19.

The V and J genes are TRBV5-6 and TRBJ1-4, with a tentative D call TRBD1 (6 bases). This CDR3 comprises 16 residues. The V and J ends lost 4 bases and 0 bases respectively, with 13 bases between them. Germline V gene lookup returns CDR1 SGHDT and CDR2 YYEEEE. In nucleotides, the CDR3 is TGTGCCAGCAGCACTTCTTACAGGGCAACTAATGAAAAACTGTTTTTT. This codes for CASSTSYRATNEKLFF.

The chain uses TRBV27 and TRBJ2-4; TRBD2 matches at 9 bases. The V segment lost 2 bases and the J segment 1 base; nucleotides outside the gene matches: 6. CDR1 is MNHEY, CDR2 SMNVEV, per germline (reference sequence). The CDR3 consists of 17 residues. CDR3 nucleotide sequence: TGTGCCAGCAGTTTAAGGCGCGGGAGGGGGGCCAAAAACATTCAGTACTTC. It yields the protein CASSLRRGRGAKNIQYF.

The chain links TRBV30 to TRBJ1-4; D uncertain. The CDR3 covers 13 residues. Germline loops: CDR1 GTSNPN, CDR2 SVGIG (reference sequence). V lost 3 bases and J lost 7, with 12 bases in between. This chain's CDR3 is CAWRTPGVEKLFF. The DNA for the CDR3 is TGTGCCTGGAGGACTCCCGGGGTTGAAAAACTGTTTTTT.

This chain links TRBV29-1 with TRBJ2-3, with unresolved D. Trimming left V 5 bases short and J 0 bases short, with 12 bases between. Germline V gene sequence: CDR1 SQVTM, CDR2 ANQGSEA. This CDR3 has 14 amino acids. The CDR3 DNA reads as TGCAGCGTTCGACCTACAGCTAGCACAGATACGCAGTATTTT. This codes for CSVRPTASTDTQYF.

Regarding this clone: This same CDR3 is encoded by further DNA sequences in the sample. The CDR3 nucleotides read TGTGCCAGCAGTTACTGGGACAGGGGCAATGAGCAGTTCTTC. The encoded protein is CASSYWDRGNEQFF. This rearrangement joins TRBV6-6 to TRBJ2-1; 10 bases align to TRBD1. Germline V gene lookup returns CDR1 MNHNY and CDR2 SVGAGI (reference sequence). The ends lost 1 base at V and 6 bases at J; junction bases unmatched: 0. The CDR3 extends over 14 amino acids.